These 5 T cell receptor beta chains were all obtained from the same sample, sequenced in a study of OX40 agonist ivuxolimab in advanced cancers. TCRdb's table, derived via immunoSEQ multiplex PCR, lists solely in-frame clones and lacks some. This sample has around 58,000 clones; about 94% occur once, and the top ten carry roughly 18%. The sequenced sample was CD4+ or CD8+ T cells sorted from blood, obtained in a trial of the OX40 agonist ivuxolimab. The receptors were gathered from an adult with an advanced solid tumor such as melanoma, head and neck, liver or kidney cancer.

The rearrangement joins TRBV5-6 to TRBJ2-1, with 8 bases fitting TRBD1. The V and J ends lost 0 bases and 9 bases, in that order; junction bases with no gene match: 8. The germline V gene encodes CDR1 SGHDT and CDR2 YYEEEE. This CDR3 spans 15 amino acids. CDR3 coding DNA: TGTGCCAGCAGCTTGGAATGGCAGGGGGCGTCTGAGCAGTTCTTC. It is translated as CASSLEWQGASEQFF.

This chain joins TRBV7-8 and TRBJ2-1; D remains ambiguous. The CDR3 is 13 amino acids. CDR1 SGHVS and CDR2 FQNEAQ come from the germline V gene. Trimming took off 5 bases at V and 5 bases at J, with 10 bases between the two ends. The CDR3 sequence is CASSPRPDNEQFF. DNA of the CDR3: TGTGCCAGCAGCCCCCGGCCAGACAATGAGCAGTTCTTC.

V gene TRBV27 combines with J gene TRBJ1-1, with 10 nucleotides matching TRBD1. The CDR3 contains 14 residues. J gave up 3 bases and V 5 bases, and 3 bases lay outside the gene matches. CDR1 and CDR2 from the germline V gene are MNHEY and SMNVEV (reference sequence). CDR3 nucleotides: TGTGCCAGCAGTCATGGACAGGGGGACACTGAAGCTTTCTTT. This sequence encodes CASSHGQGDTEAFF.

The V call is TRBV4-3, the J call TRBJ2-1; the D gene is possibly TRBD2 (7 bases). The CDR3 runs 15 residues. Trimming cost V 5 bases and J 6 bases, with 17 bases left between them. In germline, CDR1 is LGHNA, CDR2 YSLEER. CDR3 nucleotide sequence: TGCGCCAGCAGCGAAAGGGGCGGGGGCGGCAATGAGCAGTTCTTC. It codes for CASSERGGGGNEQFF.

This chain joins TRBV19 and TRBJ2-7; D possibly corresponds to TRBD1 (6 bases). The CDR3 covers 16 residues. The germline CDR1 and CDR2 sequences are LNHDA and SQIVND (reference sequence). V was shortened by 7 bases and J by 7 bases, with 26 bases between the two germline ends. In nucleotides, the CDR3 is TGTGCCAGTACCGCGTTGCAGGGGAACCAAAATGGGGAGCAGTACTTC. It encodes CASTALQGNQNGEQYF. Full variable domain (rest looked up from reference TRBV19 and TRBJ2-7): DGGITQSPKYLFRKEGQNVTLSCEQNLNHDAMYWYRQDPGQGLRLIYYSQIVNDFQKGDIAEGYSVSREKKESFPLTVTSAQKNPTAFYLCASTALQGNQNGEQYFGPGTRLTVT.